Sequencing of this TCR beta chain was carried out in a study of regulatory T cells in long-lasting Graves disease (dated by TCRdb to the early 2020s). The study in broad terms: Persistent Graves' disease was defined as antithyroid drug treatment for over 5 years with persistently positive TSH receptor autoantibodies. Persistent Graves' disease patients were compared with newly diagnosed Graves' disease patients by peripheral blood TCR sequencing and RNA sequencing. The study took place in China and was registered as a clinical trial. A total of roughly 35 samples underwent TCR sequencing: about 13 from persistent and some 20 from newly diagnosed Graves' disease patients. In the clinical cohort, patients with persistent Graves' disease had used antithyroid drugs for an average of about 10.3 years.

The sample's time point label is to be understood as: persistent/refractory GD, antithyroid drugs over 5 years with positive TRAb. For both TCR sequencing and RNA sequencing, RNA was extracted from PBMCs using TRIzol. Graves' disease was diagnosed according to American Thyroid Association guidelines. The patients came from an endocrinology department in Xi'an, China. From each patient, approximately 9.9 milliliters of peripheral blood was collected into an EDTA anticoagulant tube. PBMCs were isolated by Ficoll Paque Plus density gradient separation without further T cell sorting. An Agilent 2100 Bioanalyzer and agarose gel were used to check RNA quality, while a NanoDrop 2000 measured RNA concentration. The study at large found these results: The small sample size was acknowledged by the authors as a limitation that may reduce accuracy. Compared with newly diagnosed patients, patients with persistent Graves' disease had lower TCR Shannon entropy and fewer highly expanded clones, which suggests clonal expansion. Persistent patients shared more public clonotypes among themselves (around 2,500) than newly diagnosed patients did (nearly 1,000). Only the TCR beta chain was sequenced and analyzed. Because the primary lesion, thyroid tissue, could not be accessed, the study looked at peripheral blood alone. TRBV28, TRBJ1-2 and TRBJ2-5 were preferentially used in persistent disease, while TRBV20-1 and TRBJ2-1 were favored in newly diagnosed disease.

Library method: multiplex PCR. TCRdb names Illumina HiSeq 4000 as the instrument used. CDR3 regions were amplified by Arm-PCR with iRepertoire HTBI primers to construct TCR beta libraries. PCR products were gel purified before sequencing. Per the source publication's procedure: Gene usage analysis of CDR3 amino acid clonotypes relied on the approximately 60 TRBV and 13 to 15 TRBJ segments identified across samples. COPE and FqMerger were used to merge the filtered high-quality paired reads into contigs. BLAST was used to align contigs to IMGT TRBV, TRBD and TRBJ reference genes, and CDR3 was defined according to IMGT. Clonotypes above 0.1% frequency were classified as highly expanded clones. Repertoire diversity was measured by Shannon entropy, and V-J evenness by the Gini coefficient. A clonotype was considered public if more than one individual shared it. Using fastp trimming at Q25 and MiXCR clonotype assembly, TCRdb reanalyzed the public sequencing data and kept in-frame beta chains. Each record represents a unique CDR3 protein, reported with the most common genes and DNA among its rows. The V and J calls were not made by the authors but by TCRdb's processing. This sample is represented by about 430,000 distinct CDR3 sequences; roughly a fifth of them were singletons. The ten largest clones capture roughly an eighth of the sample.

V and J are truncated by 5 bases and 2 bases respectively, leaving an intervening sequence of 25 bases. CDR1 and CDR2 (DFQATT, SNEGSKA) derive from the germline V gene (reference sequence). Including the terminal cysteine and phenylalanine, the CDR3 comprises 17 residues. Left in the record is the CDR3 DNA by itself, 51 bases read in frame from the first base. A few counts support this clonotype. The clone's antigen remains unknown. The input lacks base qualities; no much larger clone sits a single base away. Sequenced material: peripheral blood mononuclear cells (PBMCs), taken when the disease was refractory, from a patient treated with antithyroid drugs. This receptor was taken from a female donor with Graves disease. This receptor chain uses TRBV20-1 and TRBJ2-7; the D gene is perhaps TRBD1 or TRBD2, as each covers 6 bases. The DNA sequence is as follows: TGCAGTGCTGTAAAGACAGGCCTCGGGACTGGAGCCTACGAGCAGTACTTC. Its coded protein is CSAVKTGLGTGAYEQYF.